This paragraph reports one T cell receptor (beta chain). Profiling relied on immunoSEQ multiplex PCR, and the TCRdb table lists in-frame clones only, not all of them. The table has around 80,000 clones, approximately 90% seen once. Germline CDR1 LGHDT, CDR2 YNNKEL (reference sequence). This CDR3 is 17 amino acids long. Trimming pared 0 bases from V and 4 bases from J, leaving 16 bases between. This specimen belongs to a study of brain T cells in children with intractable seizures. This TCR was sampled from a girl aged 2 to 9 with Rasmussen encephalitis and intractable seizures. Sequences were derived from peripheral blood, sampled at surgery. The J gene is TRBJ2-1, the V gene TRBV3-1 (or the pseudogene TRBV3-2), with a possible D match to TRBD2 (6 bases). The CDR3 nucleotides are TGTGCCAGCAGCCAAGACGGTGGAGCGGGCGAGTACAATGAGCAGTTCTTC. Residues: CASSQDGGAGEYNEQFF.